One sample yielded the 30 T cell receptor beta chains listed below, sequenced in a study of blood T cell repertoires in COVID-19. Measured with immunoSEQ multiplex PCR; TCRdb has only the in-frame clones, and not every one. The table has 200,000 to 250,000 clones, 75% to 90% seen once. Specimen: peripheral blood. The receptors were gathered from a woman aged 65 to 85 with COVID-19, enrolled during active disease.

A few counts support this clone. The genes are TRBV7-2 and TRBJ2-3; 13 bases match TRBD2. Trimming at V came to 3 bases and at J to 3 bases, leaving 6 bases not matched to a gene. Germline assignment: CDR1 SGHTA and CDR2 FQGNSA. This CDR3 comprises 17 residues. In nucleotides, the CDR3 is TGTGCCAGCAGCTTCCGTGGACTAGCGGGGGAGACAGATACGCAGTATTTT. Translation: CASSFRGLAGETDTQYF.

V is TRBV15 and J is TRBJ1-4; 8 bases agree with TRBD1. V gave up 4 bases and J gave up 5 bases; unmatched junction bases: 9. The CDR3 spans 16 residues. Per the germline V gene, CDR1 is LNHNV and CDR2 is YYDKDF (reference sequence). The CDR3 DNA sequence: TGTGCCACCAGCACCCGAGGACAGGGAGGGAATGAAAAACTGTTTTTT. This encodes CATSTRGQGGNEKLFF.

This chain links TRBV11-2 with TRBJ2-2; TRBD1 matches at 7 bases. The CDR3 is made up of 13 amino acids. V trimming: 11 bases; J trimming: 5 bases; junction bases outside the gene matches: 8. Per the germline V gene, CDR1 is SGHAT and CDR2 is FQNNGV. CDR3 nucleotides: TGTGCCTGCAAAGGGACAGCGACCGGGGAGCTGTTTTTT. Translating gives CACKGTATGELFF.

The CDR3 DNA reads TGTGCCAGCAGCAATGTAGCGGGAGCAAGTAATGAGCAGTTCTTC. Amino acid sequence: CASSNVAGASNEQFF. The chain has TRBV11-3 and TRBJ2-1, with TRBD2 identical over 9 bases. The junction had 9 bases not matched to a gene; V was cut back by 5 bases and J by 7 bases. This CDR3 has 15 residues. Germline V lookup: CDR1 SGHNT, CDR2 YENEEA.

The V gene is TRBV7-9, the J gene TRBJ2-5, with D perhaps TRBD2 (5 bases). V lost 0 bases, J lost 5 bases, and 13 bases lay in between. The CDR3 has 15 residues. Germline lookup yields CDR1 SEHNR and CDR2 FQNEAQ (reference sequence). CDR3 coding DNA: TGTGCCAGCAGCTTAGCGCTAGACTCGGGGGAGACCCAGTACTTC. Its translation: CASSLALDSGETQYF.

This sequence joins TRBV19 and TRBJ1-5; 9 bases map to TRBD1. With V trimmed by 3 bases and J by 7 bases, 10 bases remained unmatched. The CDR3 contains 16 residues. The germline V gene has CDR1 LNHDA and CDR2 SQIVND (reference sequence). CDR3 sequence: CASSMFRTGVKQPQHF. The CDR3, as DNA: TGTGCCAGTAGTATGTTCCGGACAGGGGTTAAACAGCCCCAGCATTTT.

The chain uses TRBV6-4 and TRBJ2-4; D call uncertain. The CDR3 is 15 amino acids. Trimming pared 2 bases from V and 3 bases from J, leaving 11 bases between. The germline CDR1 and CDR2 sequences are MRHNA and SNTAGT. The CDR3 bases are TGTGCCAGCAGTGACCCTAGTACGGGCAAAAACATTCAGTACTTC. Protein: CASSDPSTGKNIQYF.

The chain has TRBV28 and TRBJ2-2; 8 nucleotides agree with TRBD2. The CDR3 runs to 18 residues. The V gene's germline CDR1 is MDHEN and CDR2 SYDVKM. The trim removed 6 bases at V and 5 bases at J, leaving 17 bases unmatched. The CDR3 region has the DNA TGTGCCAGCAGCCCTCCCCGGGGGGGGACACGAGGTACCGGGGAGCTGTTTTTT. Protein sequence: CASSPPRGGTRGTGELFF.

V gene TRBV28 combines with J gene TRBJ2-2, with 11 bases aligning to TRBD2. Germline V gives CDR1 MDHEN, CDR2 SYDVKM. V shed 8 bases, J shed 6 bases, and the junction held 8 bases outside the gene matches. The CDR3 is made up of 15 amino acids. The CDR3 region is CASLVAGGSPGELFF. Here the CDR3 DNA reads TGTGCCAGCCTGGTAGCGGGAGGGTCCCCCGGGGAGCTGTTTTTT.

V and J are TRBV6-2 or TRBV6-3 and TRBJ2-7, with D possibly TRBD2 on 6 matching bases. The V and J ends lost 6 bases and 4 bases respectively, with 16 bases between them. This CDR3 has 14 amino acids. The germline V gene has CDR1 MNHEY and CDR2 SVGEGT. The DNA of the CDR3 is TGTGCCAGCAGCCGCGCGGGACCCCTTTACGAGCAGTACTTC. It is translated as CASSRAGPLYEQYF.

The chain carries TRBV9 and TRBJ1-4; 9 nucleotides agree with TRBD1. The CDR3 sequence is 15 residues long. V was pared by 4 bases and J by 5 bases, with 6 bases of the junction left unmatched. Per the germline V gene, CDR1 is SGDLS and CDR2 is YYNGEE. Here the CDR3 reads CASSTMDRGNEKLFF. CDR3 DNA: TGTGCCAGCAGCACGATGGACAGGGGCAATGAAAAACTGTTTTTT.

V gene TRBV5-1 combines with J gene TRBJ2-6, with 10 bases fitting TRBD1. The CDR3 consists of 18 residues. CDR1 is SGHRS, CDR2 YFSETQ, per germline. The V segment lost 0 bases and the J segment 2 bases; nucleotides outside the gene matches: 5. The CDR3 sequence is CASSLARQGATGANVLTF. In DNA, the CDR3 is TGCGCCAGCAGCTTGGCGCGACAGGGGGCAACTGGGGCCAACGTCCTGACTTTC.

This clone was seen once. The V gene is TRBV28, the J gene TRBJ1-2; no reliable D call. There are 13 residues in the CDR3. Germline assignment: CDR1 MDHEN and CDR2 SYDVKM. Trimming took off 5 bases at V and 1 base at J, with 8 bases between the two ends. CDR3 amino acids: CASSVTVNYGYTF. The CDR3, as DNA: TGTGCCAGCAGTGTGACTGTTAACTATGGCTACACCTTC.

This clone was observed a handful of times. This chain joins TRBV5-6 and TRBJ1-2, with a possible D match to TRBD1 (5 bases). This CDR3 region has 16 residues. CDR1 SGHDT and CDR2 YYEEEE come from the germline V gene. The V gene lost 0 bases and the J gene lost 4 bases, with 16 bases spanning the gap. The CDR3 is CASSLGRGLTSYGYTF. The CDR3 nucleotides read TGTGCCAGCAGCTTGGGAAGGGGACTGACTTCCTATGGCTACACCTTC.

This clone was detected only once. The V call is TRBV25-1, the J call TRBJ1-1; the D gene is possibly TRBD1 (6 bases). Trimming stripped 1 base from V and 6 bases from J, with 15 bases between. CDR1 MGHDK and CDR2 SYGVNS come from the germline V gene. This CDR3 has 15 amino acids. CDR3 amino acids: CASSEFRLPGAEAFF. CDR3 nucleotides: TGTGCCAGCAGTGAATTTAGACTACCAGGGGCTGAAGCTTTCTTT.

Only a few counts were recorded for this clone. The chain couples TRBV9 to TRBJ2-2; the match to TRBD2 covers 10 bases. CDR1 and CDR2 (germline): SGDLS, YYNGEE. V was pared by 0 bases and J by 3 bases, with 8 bases of the junction left unmatched. This CDR3 spans 18 amino acids. The CDR3 DNA follows: TGTGCCAGCAGCGTAGAGAGCGGGAGGGCTTTTCACACCGGGGAGCTGTTTTTT. As protein: CASSVESGRAFHTGELFF.

The chain is built from TRBV7-2 and TRBJ1-3; 10 nucleotides match TRBD1. CDR3 size: 16 residues. With V trimmed by 3 bases and J by 4 bases, 6 bases remained unmatched. Germline V gene lookup returns CDR1 SGHTA and CDR2 FQGNSA. The CDR3 DNA is TGTGCCAGCAGCTTTACCGGGACAGGGGACGGAAACACCATATATTTT. Translating gives CASSFTGTGDGNTIYF.

V and J are TRBV7-3 and TRBJ2-5, with D possibly TRBD2 on 6 matching bases. CDR1 and CDR2 (germline): SGHTA, FQGTGA. The germline V and J ends were trimmed by 5 bases and 5 bases, with 15 bases remaining between them. The CDR3 spans 14 residues. The CDR3 DNA reads as TGTGCCAGCAGCCGAGGAGGGGTTGGGGAGACCCAGTACTTC. Protein product: CASSRGGVGETQYF.

The chain couples TRBV11-2 to TRBJ1-6, with TRBD1 as a possible D gene (5 bases). V lost 4 bases to trimming and J lost 14 bases, with 18 bases between them. The CDR3 runs to 14 residues. Germline-derived CDR1 and CDR2 are SGHAT and FQNNGV. DNA of the CDR3: TGTGCCAGCAGCTCCGGGGGGTTCGATAAAACCCTCCACTTT. Translation gives CASSSGGFDKTLHF.

The table lists this clone with a count of one. The V call is TRBV7-6, the J call TRBJ2-7, with TRBD1 matching over 7 bases. The CDR3 totals 15 residues. CDR1 SGHVS and CDR2 FNYEAQ come from the germline V gene. Germline trimming cut 1 base from V and 7 bases from J; bases unmatched to any gene: 10. In DNA form, the CDR3 reads TGTGCCAGCAGCTTAGGGACAGGCAGGGCTAAGGAGCAGTACTTC. Translating it yields CASSLGTGRAKEQYF.

The rearrangement uses TRBV7-2 and TRBJ2-7; 7 nucleotides match TRBD2. In germline, CDR1 is SGHTA, CDR2 FQGNSA. J was trimmed by 4 bases and V by 0 bases; bases with no gene match: 6. This CDR3 spans 15 amino acids. The chain's CDR3 is CASSLAAGEQYEQYF. The DNA for the CDR3 is TGTGCCAGCAGCTTAGCGGCGGGAGAACAGTACGAGCAGTACTTC.

The chain couples TRBV29-1 to TRBJ2-7; D possibly corresponds to TRBD2 (5 bases). Germline CDR1 SQVTM, CDR2 ANQGSEA. The CDR3 loop spans 12 amino acids. Trimming left V 7 bases short and J 4 bases short, with 14 bases between. The CDR3 DNA reads as TGCAGCGCTATCAATAGCGCGTACGAGCAGTACTTC. It is translated as CSAINSAYEQYF.

The gene calls are TRBV5-8 and TRBJ2-7, with D perhaps TRBD1 (6 bases). The CDR3 is 14 residues long. Trimming removed 4 bases at V and 6 bases at J, with 17 bases between. Germline CDR1 and CDR2: SGHTS and YDEGEE. The CDR3 spells CASSPGARWSEQYF. The CDR3 bases are TGTGCCAGCAGCCCAGGGGCCCGGTGGTCCGAGCAGTACTTC. Full variable domain (remainder filled in from reference TRBV5-8 and TRBJ2-7): EAGVTQSPTHLIKTRGQQATLRCSPISGHTSVYWYQQALGLGLQFLLWYDEGEERNRGNFPPRFSGRQFPNYSSELNVNALELEDSALYLCASSPGARWSEQYFGPGTRLTVT.

This chain links TRBV4-3 with TRBJ1-5; the D is unclear. In germline, CDR1 is LGHNA, CDR2 YSLEER. The ends were cut back, 0 bases at V and 10 bases at J, with 10 bases in the middle. The CDR3 is 13 residues long. Written as DNA, the CDR3 is TGCGCCAGCAGCCAAGATGGGCAGGCACCCCAGCATTTT. Translated: CASSQDGQAPQHF.

The rearrangement joins TRBV2 to TRBJ2-1; 8 bases agree with TRBD2. Germline V gene sequence: CDR1 SNHLY, CDR2 FYNNEI. The trim removed 6 bases at V and 6 bases at J, leaving 7 bases unmatched. The CDR3 loop spans 14 amino acids. CDR3 loop: CASRGLESSNEQFF. The CDR3 region has the DNA TGTGCCAGCAGGGGACTAGAAAGCTCCAATGAGCAGTTCTTC.

The chain joins TRBV6-5 to TRBJ2-7, with a tentative D call TRBD1 (6 bases). With 6 bases removed from V and 2 bases from J, the gap between germline ends came to 14 bases. Germline V gene data show CDR1 as MNHEY and CDR2 as SVGAGI. This CDR3 is built from 14 residues. CDR3 residues: CASSADRSTYEQYF. In DNA, the CDR3 is TGTGCCAGCAGCGCAGACAGGTCTACCTACGAGCAGTACTTC.

As DNA, the CDR3 is TGCGCCAGCAGCTTGAGCCCGAGAGGGGGCACGAATGAGCAGTTCTTC. As protein: CASSLSPRGGTNEQFF. The chain recombines TRBV5-1 with TRBJ2-1, with 7 bases aligning to TRBD1. Germline trimming cut 1 base from V and 7 bases from J; bases unmatched to any gene: 11. The CDR3 length is 16 residues. The germline gives CDR1 SGHRS, CDR2 YFSETQ.

V is TRBV2 and J is TRBJ2-4; no clear D. The V gene's germline CDR1 is SNHLY and CDR2 FYNNEI. The V end lost 0 bases, the J end lost 0 bases, and 6 bases lay between the germline ends. This CDR3 is built from 15 residues. CDR3 bases: TGTGCCAGCAGTGAAGCTGTCTTAGCCAAAAACATTCAGTACTTC. Translated, it gives CASSEAVLAKNIQYF.

In this sample, this clone turned up once. The chain combines TRBV9 with TRBJ1-2; D is unresolved. Trimming shortened V by 0 bases and J by 4 bases, and 10 bases separated the two germline ends. CDR1 is SGDLS, CDR2 YYNGEE, per germline. CDR3 length: 14 amino acids. CDR3 loop: CASSVATGSYGYTF. The CDR3 bases are TGTGCCAGCAGCGTAGCTACGGGGTCCTATGGCTACACCTTC.

The CDR3 nucleotides read TGTGCCAGTAGTCTCGAACACACTAGCGGGGCAAGGTCCAATGAGCAGTTCTTC. Protein: CASSLEHTSGARSNEQFF. The chain recombines TRBV19 with TRBJ2-1; 10 nucleotides align to TRBD2. Germline loops: CDR1 LNHDA, CDR2 SQIVND (reference sequence). Trimming cost V 5 bases and J 6 bases; bases outside gene matches: 16. The CDR3 is 18 residues long.